These 21 T cell receptor beta chains share one sample of origin, sequenced in a study of glioma-infiltrating T cells. Using RNA template, CDR3s of TCR alpha and beta were amplified with iRepertoire arm-PCR. Via MiXCR, TCRdb re-called the multiplex PCR reads, giving one row per CDR3 protein. The sample carries tens of thousands of distinct CDR3 sequences, about 40% recorded once. The sample taken for sequencing was glioma tissue, nonneoplastic brain tissue, or PBMCs (not recorded which). These receptors all stem from a human donor with low-grade glioma or glioblastoma, undergoing nonglioma brain surgery, or in good health (not recorded which).

A remark on this clonotype: The missing conserved phenylalanine or tryptophan at the end of this CDR3 makes a read error likely. This rearrangement joins TRBV28 to TRBJ2-7; D might be TRBD2 (5 bases). The CDR3 extends over 13 amino acids. Trimming removed 7 bases from V and 5 bases from J, with 15 bases in between. CDR1 is MDHEN and CDR2 is SYDVKM in the germline V gene. The DNA for the CDR3 is TGTGCCAGCAAAGGTAGCGAGGTCAACGAGCAGTACCTC. Its protein product is CASKGSEVNEQYL.

This clonotype occurred many times. A single base separates this from a much larger clone, so it may be a read error. The chain couples TRBV7-2 to TRBJ1-2; a weak D match, TRBD1 (5 bases). The germline V gene has CDR1 SGHTA and CDR2 FQGNSA. The CDR3 extends over 14 amino acids. CDR3 nucleotides: TGTGCCAGCAGCTTAAGCTCGGGGACCTATGGCTACGCCTTC. It codes for CASSLSSGTYGYAF.

In its sample, this clonotype was seen many times. CDR3 sequence: CASRPATGSGANVLTF. The CDR3 bases are TGTGCCAGCAGACCAGCGACAGGCTCTGGGGCCAACGTCCTGACTTTC. The genes are TRBV6-1 and TRBJ2-6; possibly TRBD1 for D (6 bases). The CDR3 is 16 amino acids. V lost 6 bases and J lost 0, with 12 bases in between. CDR1 is MNHNS and CDR2 is SASEGT in the germline V gene.

Remarks on this clonotype: A read error may explain this, as a much larger clone is one base away. CDR3 amino acids: CTSSAGVGLFF. For the CDR3, the DNA is TGTACCAGCAGCGCCGGGGTGGGACTGTTTTTT. V is TRBV7-2 and J is TRBJ1-4; no clear D. This CDR3 has 11 amino acids. V lost 5 bases and J 13 bases, leaving 11 bases between the germline ends. Germline CDR1 reads SGHTA; CDR2 reads FQGNSA.

In its sample, this clonotype was seen many times. V and J are TRBV18 and TRBJ2-3; 13 bases map to TRBD2. CDR3 length: 16 residues. Germline V gene data show CDR1 as KGHSH and CDR2 as LQKENI. The trim removed 4 bases at V and 5 bases at J, leaving 6 bases unmatched. The chain's CDR3 is CASSQLAGGPRDTQYF. CDR3 bases: TGTGCCAGCTCACAACTAGCGGGGGGGCCGCGAGATACGCAGTATTTT.

This clonotype was seen more than once but under ten times. A read error may be the cause here, since a much bigger clone is one base away. This rearrangement joins TRBV19 to TRBJ1-2, with 8 bases fitting TRBD1. Germline V gives CDR1 LNHDA, CDR2 SQIVND (reference sequence). V was clipped by 5 bases and J by 4 bases; unmatched bases: 6. This CDR3 region has 14 residues. The CDR3 coding sequence is TGTGCCAGTAGTGCGGGACAGGCGCTCTATGGCTACACCTTC. Translation: CASSAGQALYGYTF.

This chain connects TRBV10-3 to TRBJ2-6; 7 bases map to TRBD1. Germline-derived CDR1 and CDR2 are ENHRY and SYGVKD. The CDR3 length is 18 residues. Trimming took 5 bases from V and 0 from J; bases not matched to a gene: 10. The chain's CDR3 is CAISFDRVGSSGANVLTF. The CDR3, as DNA: TGTGCCATCAGTTTCGACAGGGTGGGAAGCTCTGGGGCCAACGTCCTGACTTTC.

Concerning this clonotype itself: At one end the junction does not follow the germline gene, possibly because of a read error. This chain joins TRBV7-2 and TRBJ2-1, with 13 bases matching TRBD2. CDR1 is SGHTA, CDR2 FQGNSA, per germline. CDR3 length: 17 residues. The CDR3 region is CAGSPPTSGRLYNEQFF. Written as DNA, the CDR3 is TGTGCCGGCAGCCCACCGACTAGCGGGAGGCTCTACAATGAGCAGTTCTTC.

Note on this clonotype: A read error may explain this, as a much larger clone is one base away. The J gene is TRBJ1-5, the V gene TRBV20-1, with a tentative D call TRBD1 (6 bases). V dropped 7 bases and J dropped 2 bases, with 15 bases sitting between them. The CDR3 is 14 residues long. CDR1 is DFQATT and CDR2 is SNEGSKA in the germline V gene (reference sequence). The CDR3 here is CSVDRIHGNQPQHF. CDR3 nucleotides: TGCAGTGTAGACAGGATTCATGGCAATCAGCCCCAGCATTTT.

Remarks on this clonotype: A much larger clone lies a single base off, so this may be a read error. This sequence joins TRBV12-3 or TRBV12-4 and TRBJ1-3; D is undetermined. The CDR3 has 14 residues. The CDR3 DNA follows: TGTGCCAGCAGCCCCACGAGGGCTGGAAACGCCATATATTTT. As protein: CASSPTRAGNAIYF.

Concerning this clonotype: The CDR3 end shows no conserved phenylalanine or tryptophan, and so a read error is likely. Because the CDR3's place on the DNA is in doubt, the DNA is left out and the CDR3 is given as listed by TCRdb. The J gene is TRBJ2-5, the V gene TRBV20-1. The CDR3 spans 15 amino acids, including both terminal residues. Germline-derived CDR1 and CDR2 are DFQATT and SNEGSKA (reference sequence). This chain's CDR3 is CSARASDARRETQCL.

As for this clonotype: A much larger clone lies one base from this, so it may be a read error. CDR3 DNA sequence: TGTGCCAGCAGCACTTCTCTAGCGGCTTACTCTGGGGCCAACGTCCTGACTTTC. Protein: CASSTSLAAYSGANVLTF. The chain links TRBV7-2 to TRBJ2-6, with TRBD2 matching over 7 bases. The length of the CDR3 is 18 residues. V lost 5 bases, J lost 0 bases, and 10 bases stayed unmatched. Germline lookup yields CDR1 SGHTA and CDR2 FQGNSA.

The table lists this clonotype with a count of one. This sequence may be a read error, since a much larger clone differs from it by one base. The chain has TRBV19 and TRBJ2-3; maybe TRBD1 (5 bases). Germline V gene data show CDR1 as LNHDA and CDR2 as SQIVND (reference sequence). The CDR3 totals 16 residues. The CDR3 nucleotides are TGTGCCAGTAGTATAGGTCGGGCCCAGGGCACAGATATGCAGTATTTT. Translated, it gives CASSIGRAQGTDMQYF. Combining the CDR3 with reference TRBV19 and TRBJ2-3 gives the whole variable domain DGGITQSPKYLFRKEGQNVTLSCEQNLNHDAMYWYRQDPGQGLRLIYYSQIVNDFQKGDIAEGYSVSREKKESFPLTVTSAQKNPTAFYLCASSIGRAQGTDMQYFGPGTRLTVL.

V and J are TRBV6-2 or TRBV6-3 and TRBJ2-7; TRBD1 agrees at 8 bases. The V gene's germline CDR1 is MNHEY and CDR2 SVGEGT. The CDR3 spans 14 residues. CDR3 sequence reads: CVSTRGQARYEQYF. The DNA for the CDR3 is TGTGTTAGCACCAGGGGACAGGCCCGCTACGAGCAGTACTTC.

This clonotype was detected many times. The V and J genes are TRBV2 and TRBJ2-5, with a weak D call TRBD2 (5 bases). Germline V lookup: CDR1 SNHLY, CDR2 FYNNEI. The V end lost 6 bases, the J end lost 5 bases, and 10 bases lay between the germline ends. The CDR3 consists of 12 residues. DNA for the CDR3: TGTGCCAGCAGAGGACTTTCTGAGACCCAGTACTTC. Protein sequence: CASRGLSETQYF. Together with reference TRBV2 and TRBJ2-5, the CDR3 gives the full variable domain: EPEVTQTPSHQVTQMGQEVILRCVPISNHLYFYWYRQILGQKVEFLVSFYNNEISEKSEIFDDQFSVERPDGSNFTLKIRSTKLEDSAMYFCASRGLSETQYFGPGTRLLVL.

In its sample, this clonotype was seen many times. The rearrangement links TRBV20-1 to TRBJ1-3; possibly TRBD1 for D (5 bases). The CDR3 spans 15 residues. Germline CDR1 reads DFQATT; CDR2 reads SNEGSKA (reference sequence). V was trimmed by 2 bases and J by 1 base, leaving 12 bases between them. The CDR3 DNA is TGCAGTGCTAGAAGCGGAGGGGTGTCTGGAAACACCATATATTTT. Its protein product is CSARSGGVSGNTIYF.

About this clonotype itself: A much larger clone sits a single nucleotide away, making a read error possible. J is TRBJ2-5 and V is TRBV29-1; 9 bases map to TRBD1. This CDR3 has 13 amino acids. The V gene's germline CDR1 is SQVTM and CDR2 ANQGSEA. Written as DNA, the CDR3 is TGCAGCGTCTCCGGGACAGGGCGAGAGACCCAGTCCTTC. This encodes CSVSGTGRETQSF. Looking up the rest from reference TRBV29-1 and TRBJ2-5 gives the full variable domain: SAVISQKPSRDICQRGTSLTIQCQVDSQVTMMFWYRQQPGQSLTLIATANQGSEATYESGFVIDKFPISRPNLTFSTLTVSNMSPEDSSIYLCSVSGTGRETQSFGPGTRLLVL.

A word on this clonotype: The junction departs from germline at one end; a sequencing error may be responsible. V usage is TRBV28 and J usage is TRBJ2-1; D might be TRBD1 or TRBD2, each matching 5 bases. The V gene's germline CDR1 is MDHEN and CDR2 SYDVKM. The CDR3 is made up of 15 amino acids. This chain's CDR3 is CASSPLGVPYNEQSF. The CDR3 DNA reads TGTGCCAGCAGCCCGTTGGGGGTTCCCTACAATGAGCAGTCCTTC.

This clonotype was recorded many times. The chain has TRBV28 and TRBJ1-1; a weak D match, TRBD1 (6 bases). CDR1 MDHEN and CDR2 SYDVKM come from the germline V gene. CDR3 size: 17 residues. The V and J ends lost 7 bases and 1 base respectively, with 22 bases between them. In DNA, the CDR3 is TGTGCCAGCACCTCCCGGGGAAGGGGGGCGAAGAACACTGAAGCTTTCTTT. It yields the protein CASTSRGRGAKNTEAFF.

The sample holds many counts of this clonotype. This chain links TRBV20-1 with TRBJ2-3; D perhaps matches TRBD2 (6 bases). Germline values: CDR1 DFQATT, CDR2 SNEGSKA (reference sequence). V lost 5 bases and J 9 bases, leaving 9 bases between the germline ends. The CDR3 loop spans 10 amino acids. The CDR3 sequence: CSASRGTQYF. For the CDR3, the DNA is TGCAGTGCTTCCCGGGGGACGCAGTATTTT.

On this clonotype: This could be a read error, since a much larger clone is one nucleotide away. The CDR3 spells CSVVGPSSGNTIYF. CDR3 coding DNA: TGCAGCGTTGTGGGCCCTTCCTCGGGAAACACCATATATTTT. V and J are TRBV29-1 and TRBJ1-3; no firm D call. This CDR3 is 14 amino acids long. Between the trimmed V and J ends, which lost 4 bases and 4 bases, there was a span of 14 bases. From germline, CDR1 is SQVTM and CDR2 ANQGSEA.